This TCR beta chain was observed in a study of cytomegalovirus exposure and HLA in healthy donors. Study results and caveats: Cytomegalovirus association was assigned to more than 150 TCR beta chains. In the 120 or so validation repertoires, about 94% of cluster scores exceeded 0, per a later analysis.

On this clone itself: Its matching antigen is unknown.

The donors belonged to the approximately 120-subject validation cohort, separate from the approximately 700-subject first cohort. This CDR3 region has 16 residues. CDR1 and CDR2 from the germline V gene are PRHDT and FYEKMQ (reference sequence). Trimming stripped 4 bases from V and 1 base from J, with 15 bases between. Sequenced by immunoSEQ multiplex PCR; TCRdb stores in-frame clones only, minus some. The top ten hold more than 1.5% of the sample, which has roughly 120,000 clones, 70% to 90% seen once. The sequence came from a man younger than 35 in good health and CMV-seronegative. The chain has TRBV13 and TRBJ2-3; TRBD2 might be the D (6 bases). The sample comprised PBMCs. DNA for the CDR3: TGTGCCAGCAGCTCGCCCCGGACGGGAGGCACAGATACGCAGTATTTT. Its protein is CASSSPRTGGTDTQYF.